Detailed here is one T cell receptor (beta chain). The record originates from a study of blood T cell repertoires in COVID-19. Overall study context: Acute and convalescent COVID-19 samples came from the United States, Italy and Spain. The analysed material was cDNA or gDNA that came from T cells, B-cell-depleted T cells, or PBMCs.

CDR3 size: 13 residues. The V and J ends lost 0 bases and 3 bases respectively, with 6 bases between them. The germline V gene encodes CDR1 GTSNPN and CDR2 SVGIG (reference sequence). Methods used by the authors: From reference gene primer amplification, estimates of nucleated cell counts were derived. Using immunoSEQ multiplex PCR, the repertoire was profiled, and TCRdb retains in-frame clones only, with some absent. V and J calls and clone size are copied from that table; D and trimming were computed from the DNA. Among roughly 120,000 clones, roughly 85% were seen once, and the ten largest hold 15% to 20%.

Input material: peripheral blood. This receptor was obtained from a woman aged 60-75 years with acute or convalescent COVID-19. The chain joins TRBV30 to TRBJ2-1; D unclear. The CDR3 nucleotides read TGTGCCTGGAGTGTAAACAGCTACAATGAGCAGTTCTTC. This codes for CAWSVNSYNEQFF.